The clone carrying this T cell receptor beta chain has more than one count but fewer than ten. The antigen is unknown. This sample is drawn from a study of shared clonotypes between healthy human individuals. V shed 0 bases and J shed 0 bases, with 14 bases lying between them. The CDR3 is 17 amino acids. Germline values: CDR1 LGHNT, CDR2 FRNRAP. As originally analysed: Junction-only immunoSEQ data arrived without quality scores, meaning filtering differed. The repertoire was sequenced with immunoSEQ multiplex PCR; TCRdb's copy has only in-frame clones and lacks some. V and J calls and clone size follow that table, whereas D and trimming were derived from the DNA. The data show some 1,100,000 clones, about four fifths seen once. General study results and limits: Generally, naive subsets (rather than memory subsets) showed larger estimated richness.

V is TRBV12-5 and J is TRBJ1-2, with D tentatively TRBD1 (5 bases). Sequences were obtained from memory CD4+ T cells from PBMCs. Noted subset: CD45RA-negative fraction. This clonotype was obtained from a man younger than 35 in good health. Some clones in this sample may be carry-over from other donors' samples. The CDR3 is CASGLVSRALANYGYTF. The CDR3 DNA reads TGTGCTAGTGGTTTGGTGAGCAGGGCCTTAGCTAACTATGGCTACACCTTC.